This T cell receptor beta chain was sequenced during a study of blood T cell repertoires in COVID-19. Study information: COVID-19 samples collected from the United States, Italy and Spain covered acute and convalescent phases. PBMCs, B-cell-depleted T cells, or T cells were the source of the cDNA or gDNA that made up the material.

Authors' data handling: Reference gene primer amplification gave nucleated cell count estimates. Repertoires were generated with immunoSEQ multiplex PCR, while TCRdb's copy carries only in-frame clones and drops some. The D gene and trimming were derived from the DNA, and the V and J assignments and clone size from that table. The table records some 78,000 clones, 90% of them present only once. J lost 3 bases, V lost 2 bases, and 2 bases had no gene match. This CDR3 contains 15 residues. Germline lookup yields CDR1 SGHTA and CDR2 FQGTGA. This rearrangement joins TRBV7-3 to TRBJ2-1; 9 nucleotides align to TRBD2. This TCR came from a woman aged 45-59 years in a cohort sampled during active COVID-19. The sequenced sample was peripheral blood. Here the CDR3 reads CASSLGLANYNEQFF. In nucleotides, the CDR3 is TGTGCCAGCAGCTTAGGACTAGCGAACTACAATGAGCAGTTCTTC.